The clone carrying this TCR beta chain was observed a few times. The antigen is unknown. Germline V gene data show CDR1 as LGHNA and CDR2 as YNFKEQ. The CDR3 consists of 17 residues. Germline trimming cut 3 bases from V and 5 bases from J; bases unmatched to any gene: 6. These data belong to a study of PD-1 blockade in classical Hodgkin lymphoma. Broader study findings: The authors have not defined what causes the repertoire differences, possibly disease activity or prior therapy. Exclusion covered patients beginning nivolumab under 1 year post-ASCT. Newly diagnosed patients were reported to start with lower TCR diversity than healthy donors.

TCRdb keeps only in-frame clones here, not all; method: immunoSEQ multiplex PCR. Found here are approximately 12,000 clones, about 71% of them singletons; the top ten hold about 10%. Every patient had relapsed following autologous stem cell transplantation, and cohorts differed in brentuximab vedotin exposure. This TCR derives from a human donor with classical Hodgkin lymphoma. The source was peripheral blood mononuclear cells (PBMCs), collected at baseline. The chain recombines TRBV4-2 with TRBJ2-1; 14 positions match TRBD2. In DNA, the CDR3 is TGTGCCAGCAGCCAGGGGACTAGCGGGAGAGGGCACAATGAGCAGTTCTTC. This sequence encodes CASSQGTSGRGHNEQFF.